Below are 4 T cell receptor beta chains sequenced from a single sample in a study of T cell responses to AZD1222 COVID-19 vaccine (dated by TCRdb to about 2021). To prepare the library, the immunoSEQ multiplex PCR assay was applied. This is the immuneACCESS table as TCRdb keeps it, with only in-frame sequences that have V and J called. A part of the clones is gone; compared with another copy, unresolved V genes explain less than half, and the rest is unexplained. Across this sample there are approximately 88,000 clones, with approximately 78% seen only once. The ten largest clones add up to 20% to 25% of the sample. In the paper's terms, the time point label means: baseline before first vaccination. Sequencing was performed on peripheral blood, taken on day 0 of AZD1222 vaccination. Source of these receptors: an adult in good health.

DNA of the CDR3: TGTGCCAGCAGCCAAGGCCAGGGAATCACTGAAGCTTTCTTT. Protein: CASSQGQGITEAFF. The chain uses TRBV3-1 (or the pseudogene TRBV3-2) and TRBJ1-1; a possible D gene is TRBD1 (5 bases). Germline V CDR1 and CDR2: LGHDT, YNNKEL (reference sequence). The CDR3 sequence is 14 residues long. V lost 1 base and J lost 4, with 10 bases in between.

The rearrangement links TRBV6-5 to TRBJ2-1; 9 bases are a match to TRBD1. CDR3 length: 13 residues. The V segment lost 6 bases and the J segment 16 bases; nucleotides outside the gene matches: 13. Germline V lookup: CDR1 MNHEY, CDR2 SVGAGI. CDR3: CASSSPGDRVNFF. CDR3 DNA sequence: TGTGCCAGCAGCTCACCGGGGGACAGGGTAAACTTCTTC.

DNA of the CDR3: TGTGCCAGCAGCAAAGAAGCTAGCGGGGGCTACGGGGAGCAGTTCTTC. It encodes CASSKEASGGYGEQFF. The V and J genes are TRBV21-1 and TRBJ2-1; TRBD2, the table's D call, was not compared with the DNA. TRBV21-1 is reported as a pseudogene. The CDR3 consists of 16 residues.

The rearrangement links TRBV7-4 to TRBJ2-1; TRBD2 agrees at 8 bases. The CDR3 runs to 13 residues. The trim removed 8 bases at V and 15 bases at J, leaving 15 bases unmatched. Germline V gene data show CDR1 as SGHVT and CDR2 as SQSDAQ. The CDR3: CASGILAGLRRFF. CDR3 in DNA: TGTGCCAGCGGAATATTAGCGGGACTCCGGCGGTTCTTC.